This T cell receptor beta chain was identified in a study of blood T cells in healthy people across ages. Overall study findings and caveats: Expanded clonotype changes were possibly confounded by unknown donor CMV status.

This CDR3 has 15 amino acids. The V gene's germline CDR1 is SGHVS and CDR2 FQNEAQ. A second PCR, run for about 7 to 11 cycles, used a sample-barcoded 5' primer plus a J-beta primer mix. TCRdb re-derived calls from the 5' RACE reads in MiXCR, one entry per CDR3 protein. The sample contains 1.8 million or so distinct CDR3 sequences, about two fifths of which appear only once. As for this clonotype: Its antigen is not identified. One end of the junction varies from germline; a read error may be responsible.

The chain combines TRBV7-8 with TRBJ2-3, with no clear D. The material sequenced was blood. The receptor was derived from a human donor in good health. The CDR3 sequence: CTSTPRRISTDTQYF. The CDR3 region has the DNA TGTACCAGCACCCCGCGACGGATTAGCACAGATACGCAGTATTTT.